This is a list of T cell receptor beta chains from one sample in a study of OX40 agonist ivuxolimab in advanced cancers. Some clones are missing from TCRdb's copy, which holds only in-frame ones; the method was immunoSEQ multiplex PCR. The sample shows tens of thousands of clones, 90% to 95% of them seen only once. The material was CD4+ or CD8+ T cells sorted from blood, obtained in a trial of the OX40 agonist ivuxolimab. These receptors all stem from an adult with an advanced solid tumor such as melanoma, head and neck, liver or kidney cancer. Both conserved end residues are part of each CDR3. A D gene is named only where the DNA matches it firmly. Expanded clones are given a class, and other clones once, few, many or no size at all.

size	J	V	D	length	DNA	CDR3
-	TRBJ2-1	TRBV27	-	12	TGTGCCAGCAGGACTCTCGACAATGAGCAGTTCTTC	CASRTLDNEQFF
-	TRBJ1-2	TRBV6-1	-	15	TGTGCCAGCAGTGAAGCCCTCCGGGTGAACTATGGCTACACCTTC	CASSEALRVNYGYTF
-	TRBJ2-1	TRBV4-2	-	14	TGTGCCAGCAGCCAGGGGGGTTCCTACAATGAGCAGTTCTTC	CASSQGGSYNEQFF
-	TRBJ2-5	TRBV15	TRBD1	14	TGTGCCACCCAAAACGTGGACAGGAGTCAGACCCAGTACTTC	CATQNVDRSQTQYF
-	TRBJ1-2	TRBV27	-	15	TGTGCCAGCAGTCCAATATGGATAGGGGCGGATGGCTACACCTTC	CASSPIWIGADGYTF
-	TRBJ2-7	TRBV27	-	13	TGTGCCAGCAGTTTAGGGGCTGGAGGCGAGCAGTACTTC	CASSLGAGGEQYF
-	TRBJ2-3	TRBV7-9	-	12	TGTGCCAGCAGCTGGGGTACAGATACGCAGTATTTT	CASSWGTDTQYF
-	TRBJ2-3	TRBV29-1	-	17	TGCAGCGTTCAAGGGGGAGAGGGGAAGATGGGCACAGATACGCAGTATTTT	CSVQGGEGKMGTDTQYF
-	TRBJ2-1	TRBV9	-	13	TGTGCCAGCAGCGGATCGGGAGTCAATGAGCAGTTCTTC	CASSGSGVNEQFF
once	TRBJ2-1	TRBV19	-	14	TGTGCCAGTAGTGAAGGAGGCTCCTACAATGAGCAGTTCTTC	CASSEGGSYNEQFF
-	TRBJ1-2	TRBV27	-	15	TGTGCCAGCAGTACAATACAGGCCCCTGGCTATGGCTACACCTTC	CASSTIQAPGYGYTF
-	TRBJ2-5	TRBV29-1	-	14	TGCAGCGTTGAGGGTTTGGGCTTGCAAGAGACCCAGTACTTC	CSVEGLGLQETQYF
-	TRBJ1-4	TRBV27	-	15	TGTGCCAGCAGTTCAAGACCGGCGTTAAATGAAAAACTGTTTTTT	CASSSRPALNEKLFF
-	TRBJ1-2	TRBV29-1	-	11	TGCAGCGTTTTTTTAAGCGAAGGCTACACCTTC	CSVFLSEGYTF
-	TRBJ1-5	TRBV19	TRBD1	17	TGTGCCAGTAGACCGGGACAGGGGCCTTATAGCAATCAGCCCCAGCATTTT	CASRPGQGPYSNQPQHF
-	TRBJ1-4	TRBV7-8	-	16	TGTGCCAGCAGCTTCCCCCGGGGGGGTCGGTCTGAAAAACTGTTTTTT	CASSFPRGGRSEKLFF
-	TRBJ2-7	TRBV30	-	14	TGTGCCTGGAGTGTGTGGGACGGCTCCTACGAGCAGTACTTC	CAWSVWDGSYEQYF
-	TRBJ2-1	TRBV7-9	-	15	TGTGCCAGCAGCTACGGGCTTAAGGGGCACTGGGAGCAGTTCTTC	CASSYGLKGHWEQFF
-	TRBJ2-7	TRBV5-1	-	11	TGCGCCAGCAGCCCTGGGTACGAGCAGTACTTC	CASSPGYEQYF
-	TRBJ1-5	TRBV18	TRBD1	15	TGTGCCAGCTCACCATCGGGACAGGGGGATCAGCCCCAGCATTTT	CASSPSGQGDQPQHF
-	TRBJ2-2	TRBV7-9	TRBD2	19	TGTGCCAGCAGAGGGGTGGGGGAACCGGGACTAGCGCACACCGGGGAGCTGTTTTTT	CASRGVGEPGLAHTGELFF
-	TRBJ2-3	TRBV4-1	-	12	TGCGCCAGCAGCCTCCGGTGGGATACGCAGTATTTT	CASSLRWDTQYF
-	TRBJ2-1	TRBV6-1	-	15	TGTGCCAGCAGTGCGGGGTTTATCTCCTACAATGAGCAGTTCTTC	CASSAGFISYNEQFF
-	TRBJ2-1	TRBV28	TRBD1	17	TGTGCCAGCACGACAGGGGTCCTCATAACTTATTACAATGAGCAGTTCTTC	CASTTGVLITYYNEQFF
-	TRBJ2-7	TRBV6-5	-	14	TGTGCCAGCAGCTCCGGGACACCGTCCTACGAGCAGTACTTC	CASSSGTPSYEQYF
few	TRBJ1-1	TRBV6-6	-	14	TGTGCCAGCAGTTACTCTACGGGGAACACTGAAGCTTTCTTT	CASSYSTGNTEAFF
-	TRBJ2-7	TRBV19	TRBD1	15	TGTGCCAGTAGTATGGGACAGGGGTACTCCTACGAGCAGTACTTC	CASSMGQGYSYEQYF
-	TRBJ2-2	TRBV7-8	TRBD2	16	TGTGCCAGCAGCTTAGACCTAGCGGGGAACACCGGGGAGCTGTTTTTT	CASSLDLAGNTGELFF
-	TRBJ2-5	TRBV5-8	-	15	TGTGCCAGCAGCTTAACGGGACGGCCCCAAGAGACCCAGTACTTC	CASSLTGRPQETQYF
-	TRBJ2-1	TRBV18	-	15	TGTGCCAGCTCACCCAGCGGGTGGTTGGACAATGAGCAGTTCTTC	CASSPSGWLDNEQFF
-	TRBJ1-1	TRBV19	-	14	TGTGCCAGCAGGACCGGGACCCGTATGTTTGAAGCTTTCTTT	CASRTGTRMFEAFF
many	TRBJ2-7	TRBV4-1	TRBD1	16	TGCGCCAGCAGCCTAAGCCCCGGGACAGGGGCAAGCGAGCAGTACTTC	CASSLSPGTGASEQYF